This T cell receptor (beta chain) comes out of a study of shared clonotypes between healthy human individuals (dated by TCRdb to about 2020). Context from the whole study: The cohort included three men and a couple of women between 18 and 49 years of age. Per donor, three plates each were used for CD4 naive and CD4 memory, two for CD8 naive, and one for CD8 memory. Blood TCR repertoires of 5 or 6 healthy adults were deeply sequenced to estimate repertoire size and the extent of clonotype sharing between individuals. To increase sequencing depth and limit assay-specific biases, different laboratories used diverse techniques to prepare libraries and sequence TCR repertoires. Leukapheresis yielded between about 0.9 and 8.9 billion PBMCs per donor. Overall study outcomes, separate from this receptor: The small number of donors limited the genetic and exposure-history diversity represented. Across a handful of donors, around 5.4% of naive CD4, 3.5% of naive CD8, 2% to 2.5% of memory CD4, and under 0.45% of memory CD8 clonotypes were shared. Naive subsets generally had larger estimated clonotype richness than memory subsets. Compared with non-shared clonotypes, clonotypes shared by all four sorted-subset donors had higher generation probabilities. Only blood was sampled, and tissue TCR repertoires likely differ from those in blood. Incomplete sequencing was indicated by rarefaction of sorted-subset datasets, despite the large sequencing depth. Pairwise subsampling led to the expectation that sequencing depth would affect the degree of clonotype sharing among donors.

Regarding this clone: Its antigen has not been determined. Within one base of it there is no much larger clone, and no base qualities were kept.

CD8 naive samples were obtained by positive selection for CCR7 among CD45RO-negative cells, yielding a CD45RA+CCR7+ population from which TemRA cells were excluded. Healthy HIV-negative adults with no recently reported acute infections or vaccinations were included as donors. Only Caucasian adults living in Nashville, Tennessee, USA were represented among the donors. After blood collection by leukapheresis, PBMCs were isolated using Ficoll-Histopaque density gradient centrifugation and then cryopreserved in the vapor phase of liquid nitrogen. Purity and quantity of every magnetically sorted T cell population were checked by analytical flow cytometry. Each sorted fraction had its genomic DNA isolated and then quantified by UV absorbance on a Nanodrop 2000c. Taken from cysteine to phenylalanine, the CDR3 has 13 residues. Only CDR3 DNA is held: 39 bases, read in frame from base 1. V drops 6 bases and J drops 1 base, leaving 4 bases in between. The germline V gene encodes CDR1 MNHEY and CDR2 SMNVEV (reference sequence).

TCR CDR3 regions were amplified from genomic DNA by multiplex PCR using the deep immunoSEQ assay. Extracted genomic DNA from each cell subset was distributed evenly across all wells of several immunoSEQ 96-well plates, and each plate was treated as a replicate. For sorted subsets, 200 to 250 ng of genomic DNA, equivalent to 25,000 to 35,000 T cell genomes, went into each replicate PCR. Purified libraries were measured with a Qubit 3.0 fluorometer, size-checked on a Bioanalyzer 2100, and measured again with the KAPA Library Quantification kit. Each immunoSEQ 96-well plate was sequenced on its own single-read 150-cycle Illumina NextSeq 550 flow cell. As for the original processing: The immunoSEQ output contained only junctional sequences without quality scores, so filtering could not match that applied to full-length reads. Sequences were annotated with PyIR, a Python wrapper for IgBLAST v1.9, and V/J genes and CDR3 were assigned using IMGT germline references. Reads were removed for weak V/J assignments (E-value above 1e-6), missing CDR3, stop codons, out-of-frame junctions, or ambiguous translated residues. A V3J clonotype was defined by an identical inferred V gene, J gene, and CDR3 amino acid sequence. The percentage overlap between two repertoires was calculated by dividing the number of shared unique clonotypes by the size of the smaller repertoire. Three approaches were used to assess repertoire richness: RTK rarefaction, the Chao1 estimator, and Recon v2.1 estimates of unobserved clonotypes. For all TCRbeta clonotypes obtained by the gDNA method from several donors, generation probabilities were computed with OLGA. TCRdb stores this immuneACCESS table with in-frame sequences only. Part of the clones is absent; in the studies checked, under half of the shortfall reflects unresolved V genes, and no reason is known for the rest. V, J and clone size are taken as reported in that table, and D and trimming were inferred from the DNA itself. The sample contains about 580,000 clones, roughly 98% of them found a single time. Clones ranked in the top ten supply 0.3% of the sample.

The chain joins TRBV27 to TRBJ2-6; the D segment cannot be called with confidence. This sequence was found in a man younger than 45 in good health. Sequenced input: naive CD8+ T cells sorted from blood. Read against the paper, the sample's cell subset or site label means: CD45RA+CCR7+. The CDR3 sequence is CASSESGANVLTF. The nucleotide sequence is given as TGTGCCAGCAGCGAATCTGGGGCCAACGTCCTGACTTTC.